This T cell receptor (beta chain) is from a study of T cell repertoires in cytomegalovirus infection. TCRdb re-analysed the reads in MiXCR, keeping a single row per CDR3 protein. The sample contains more than 300,000 distinct CDR3 sequences, around a third of which appear only once. This clonotype was seen more than once but under ten times. Its antigen remains unknown. The germline CDR1 and CDR2 sequences are SGHTA and FQGNSA. V shed 5 bases and J shed 3 bases, with 19 bases lying between them. This CDR3 region has 17 residues. The study, taken as a whole, reports: In two of eight donors, the top clonotype was HLA-C-restricted CMV-specific.

The chain combines TRBV7-2 with TRBJ1-4; D may be TRBD1 (5 bases). This sequence was found in a human donor in good health (CMV status not recorded). Some clones in this sample may be carry-over from other donors' samples. The sequencing used cultured PBMCs, collected from culture after CMV antigen stimulation. The DNA of the CDR3 is TGTGCCAGCAGCCTCGACCTAGGACAAAGCTCTAATGAAAAACTGTTTTTT. Protein sequence: CASSLDLGQSSNEKLFF.